These T cell receptor beta chains were read from a single sample in a study of tumor and adjacent non-tumor tissue in lung cancer. TCRdb reprocessed the multiplex PCR reads via MiXCR and lists one record per CDR3 protein. This sample carries over 100,000 distinct CDR3 sequences, about 61% of them seen once, and the ten largest clones take 15% to 20%. Sequencing input: distant non-tumor lung tissue. The receptors here all came from a man aged 60-69 years with non-small cell lung cancer. CDR3s include the opening cysteine and the closing phenylalanine or tryptophan. The D gene is left open where the match is weak. Clone size is shown for a subset of rows, as once, few, many or a class of expanded clone.

>TRBV5-6|many|NA|TRBJ2-1
CASSLEGYGEQFF
TGTGCCAGCAGCTTGGAAGGTTACGGTGAGCAGTTCTTC
>TRBV7-9|NA|NA|TRBJ1-3
CASSSDGNIIYF
TGTGCCAGCAGCTCGGATGGAAACATCATATATTTT
>TRBV11-2|NA|TRBD2|TRBJ2-2
CASSSGLAGAMKTGELFF
TGTGCCAGTAGCTCGGGACTAGCGGGAGCGATGAAGACCGGGGAGCTGTTTTTT
>TRBV4-1|NA|NA|TRBJ1-1
CESSQYEGGTEAFF
TGCGAGAGCAGCCAATACGAGGGAGGAACTGAAGCTTTCTTT
>TRBV6-5|many|TRBD2|TRBJ2-3
CASSYLASGVGDTQYF
TGTGCCAGCAGTTATTTAGCTAGCGGGGTAGGAGATACGCAGTATTTT
>TRBV11-2|few|NA|TRBJ2-7
CASSQWTEREQYF
TGTGCCAGCAGCCAATGGACCGAGCGCGAGCAGTACTTC
>TRBV5-5|NA|TRBD1|TRBJ2-7
CASISDGTGPSYEQYF
TGTGCCAGCATCTCGGACGGGACAGGGCCCTCCTACGAGCAGTACTTC
>TRBV20-1|NA|NA|TRBJ2-3
CSSSRLTCGSSTDMQYF
TGCAGTTCTAGTCGGCTGACTTGCGGGTCTAGCACAGATATGCAGTATTTT
>TRBV6-1|NA|NA|TRBJ1-4
CASCMGHTNEKLFF
TGTGCCAGCTGCATGGGGCACACTAACGAAAAACTGTTTTTT
>TRBV11-1|few|TRBD2|TRBJ2-1
CASSSGGNRNEQFF
TGTGCCAGCAGCTCGGGGGGAAATCGCAATGAGCAGTTCTTC
>TRBV15|NA|NA|TRBJ1-2
CATSNGTQLFNYGYTF
TGTGCCACCAGCAATGGGACACAACTATTCAACTATGGCTACACCTTC
>TRBV5-6|NA|NA|TRBJ2-1
CASSRNGARYNEYFF
TGTGCCAGCAGCCGAAATGGGGCACGCTACAATGAGTATTTCTTC
>TRBV6-5|once|NA|TRBJ1-5
CASSYSDRGHSNQPQHF
TGTGCCAGCAGTTACTCAGACCGGGGCCATAGCAATCAGCCCCAGCATTTT
>TRBV4-1|many|TRBD2|TRBJ2-3
CASSQTSSGGTDTQYF
TGCGCCAGCAGCCAAACGTCTAGCGGGGGGACAGATACGCAGTATTTT
>TRBV20-1|NA|NA|TRBJ2-5
CSARARWGQHQETQYF
TGCAGTGCTAGAGCACGGTGGGGTCAGCACCAAGAGACCCAGTACTTC
>TRBV12-3/TRBV12-4|NA|TRBD1|TRBJ2-4
CASSSGEGAQGDSQYF
TGTGCCAGCAGCTCCGGAGAGGGGGCGCAAGGGGACAGTCAGTACTTC
>TRBV11-2|once|NA|TRBJ2-3
CASSLSGSSYTDTQYF
TGTGCCAGCAGCTTATCCGGGAGTTCGTATACAGATACGCAGTATTTT
>TRBV29-1|NA|NA|TRBJ1-2
CSVGARPNYGYTF
TGCAGCGTTGGGGCACGGCCTAACTATGGCTACACCTTC
>TRBV2|few|TRBD2|TRBJ2-1
CASTTSGGRQFF
TGTGCCAGCACAACTAGCGGGGGAAGGCAGTTCTTC
>TRBV13|NA|NA|TRBJ1-1
CASARKNTEAIF
TGTGCCAGCGCCAGAAAAAACACTGAAGCTATCTTT
>TRBV18|NA|NA|TRBJ1-1
CASSPSSRGSNTEAFF
TGTGCCAGCTCACCATCGAGTCGGGGTTCGAACACTGAAGCTTTCTTT
>TRBV10-3|NA|NA|TRBJ2-3
CAITESILLGSNTQYF
TGTGCCATCACTGAGTCGATCCTTTTAGGGTCAAATACGCAGTATTTT
>TRBV7-9|NA|NA|TRBJ1-1
CASTPTDRDCPEAFF
TGTGCCAGCACCCCAACGGACCGGGACTGTCCCGAAGCTTTCTTT
>TRBV29-1|many|NA|TRBJ2-3
CSVAPKGADTQYF
TGCAGCGTTGCACCCAAGGGGGCAGATACGCAGTATTTT
>TRBV11-2|NA|NA|TRBJ2-6
CASTYSSGANVLTF
TGTGCCAGCACTTACAGCTCTGGGGCCAACGTCCTGACTTTC
>TRBV14|NA|NA|TRBJ2-1
CASSQDFRVGEQLF
TGTGCCAGCAGCCAAGATTTCCGGGTCGGTGAGCAGCTCTTC
>TRBV24-1|few|TRBD2|TRBJ2-3
CATSDPSGMPTDTQYF
TGTGCCACCAGTGATCCCAGCGGGATGCCCACAGATACGCAGTATTTT
>TRBV7-2|NA|NA|TRBJ2-1
CASSLVAGSYNEQFF
TGTGCCAGCAGCTTAGTGGCGGGATCGTACAATGAGCAGTTCTTC
>TRBV4-3|once|TRBD2|TRBJ2-5
CASSQDLASGRLEIHYF
TGCGCCAGCAGCCAAGATTTGGCTAGCGGGAGGCTGGAGATCCACTACTTC
>TRBV6-1|many|NA|TRBJ2-5
CASSFMGLGGETQYF
TGTGCCAGCAGTTTCATGGGCCTAGGTGGAGAGACCCAGTACTTC
>TRBV5-1|NA|NA|TRBJ2-2
CASSLAQTAGDLFF
TGCGCCAGCAGCTTGGCCCAAACGGCCGGGGATCTGTTTTTT
>TRBV4-1|NA|NA|TRBJ2-1
CARSQEEVGYNEQFF
TGCGCCCGCAGCCAAGAAGAAGTAGGATACAACGAGCAGTTCTTC
>TRBV20-1|once|TRBD2|TRBJ2-1
CSAEKAGGLYYNEHFF
TGCAGTGCGGAAAAAGCGGGAGGGCTTTATTACAATGAGCATTTCTTC
>TRBV2|NA|TRBD1|TRBJ1-1
CASRKDRGDTEAFF
TGTGCCAGCAGGAAAGACAGGGGGGACACTGAAGCTTTCTTT
>TRBV10-3|NA|NA|TRBJ1-6
CAISSMRDNSPLQF
TGTGCCATCAGCAGTATGCGAGATAATTCACCCCTCCAGTTT